This TCR beta chain was obtained from a study of tumor-infiltrating lymphocytes in oesophageal squamous cell carcinoma. This CDR3 spans 15 amino acids. V lost 6 bases and J lost 1, with 15 bases in between. A single record per CDR3 protein comes from TCRdb applying MiXCR to the PCR reads. The sample carries 9,500 to 12,000 distinct CDR3 sequences, under 60% recorded once. The receptor was derived from a male donor with esophageal squamous cell carcinoma. Sequencing was performed on esophageal tumor tissue. The genes are TRBV12-3 or TRBV12-4 and TRBJ1-1; D unclear. The CDR3 DNA reads as TGTGCCAGCAGCCACAGATATCAGAAGAACACTGAAGCTTTCTTT. Protein: CASSHRYQKNTEAFF.